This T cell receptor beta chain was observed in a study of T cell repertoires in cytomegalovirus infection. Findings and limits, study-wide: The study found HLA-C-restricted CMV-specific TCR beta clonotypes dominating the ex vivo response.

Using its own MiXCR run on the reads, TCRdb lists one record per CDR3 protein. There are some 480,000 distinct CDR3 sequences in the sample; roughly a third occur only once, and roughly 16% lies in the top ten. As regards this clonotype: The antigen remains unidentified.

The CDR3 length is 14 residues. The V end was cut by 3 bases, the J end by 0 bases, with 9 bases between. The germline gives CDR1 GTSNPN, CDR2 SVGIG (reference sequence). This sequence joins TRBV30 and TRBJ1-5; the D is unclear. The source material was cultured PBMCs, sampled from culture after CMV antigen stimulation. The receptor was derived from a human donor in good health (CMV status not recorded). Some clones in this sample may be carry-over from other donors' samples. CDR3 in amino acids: CAWSHTNSNQPQHF. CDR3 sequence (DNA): TGTGCCTGGAGCCACACCAATAGCAATCAGCCCCAGCATTTT.